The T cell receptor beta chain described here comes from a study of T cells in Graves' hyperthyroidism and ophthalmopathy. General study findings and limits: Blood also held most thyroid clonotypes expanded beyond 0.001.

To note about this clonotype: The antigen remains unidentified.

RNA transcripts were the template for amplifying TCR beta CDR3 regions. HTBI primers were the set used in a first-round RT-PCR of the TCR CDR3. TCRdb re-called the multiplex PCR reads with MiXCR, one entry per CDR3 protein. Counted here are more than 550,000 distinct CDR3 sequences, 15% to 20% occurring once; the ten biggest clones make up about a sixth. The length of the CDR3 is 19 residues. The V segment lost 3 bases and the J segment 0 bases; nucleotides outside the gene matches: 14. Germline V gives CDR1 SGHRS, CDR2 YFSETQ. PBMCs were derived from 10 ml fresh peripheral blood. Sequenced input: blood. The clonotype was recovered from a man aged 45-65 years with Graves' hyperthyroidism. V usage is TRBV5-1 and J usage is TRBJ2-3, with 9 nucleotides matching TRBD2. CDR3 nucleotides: TGCGCCAGCAGCTCCGGGTCGTACTCTAGCGGGACCAGCACAGATACGCAGTATTTT. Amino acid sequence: CASSSGSYSSGTSTDTQYF.